This T cell receptor (beta chain) derives from a study of blood T cell repertoires in COVID-19. The germline V gene encodes CDR1 SGHVS and CDR2 FQNEAQ. V shed 8 bases and J shed 4 bases, with 20 bases lying between them. The CDR3 sequence is 15 residues long. Using immunoSEQ multiplex PCR, the repertoire was profiled, and TCRdb retains in-frame clones only, with some absent. The table records around 200,000 clones, more than 70% of them present only once. The rearrangement joins TRBV7-8 to TRBJ1-2; no clear D. The TCR was taken from a woman aged 45 to 65 with acute or convalescent COVID-19. Sequences were obtained from peripheral blood. The CDR3 nucleotides read TGTGCCAGCTTCGCTTCCCTCCCCCTCGGCTATGGCTACACCTTC. This sequence encodes CASFASLPLGYGYTF.